A single sample is the source of the 18 T cell receptor beta chains below, sequenced in a study of cytomegalovirus exposure and HLA in healthy donors. Here immunoSEQ multiplex PCR was the method, and the copy in TCRdb shows in-frame clones only, minus some. The table records about 130,000 clones, nearly 90% of them present only once. Sequences were obtained from PBMCs. These receptors came from a woman under 30 in good health and CMV-seronegative.

The table lists this clone with a count of one. The V call is TRBV2, the J call TRBJ2-5; 9 bases agree with TRBD2. V lost 5 bases, J lost 2 bases, and 3 bases stayed unmatched. Germline CDR1 is SNHLY and CDR2 is FYNNEI. There are 14 residues in the CDR3. The CDR3 sequence: CASSPSGGQETQYF. CDR3 DNA: TGTGCCAGCAGTCCCAGCGGGGGGCAAGAGACCCAGTACTTC.

The rearrangement joins TRBV29-1 to TRBJ1-2; D not certain. V gave up 0 bases and J gave up 7 bases, with 9 bases separating them. Germline V gives CDR1 SQVTM, CDR2 ANQGSEA. This CDR3 has 12 amino acids. DNA for the CDR3: TGCAGCGTTGAAGACTGGGGAGTTGGCTACACCTTC. Protein product: CSVEDWGVGYTF.

This chain uses TRBV11-2 with TRBJ1-4; TRBD1 aligns across 8 bases. This CDR3 has 14 residues. V lost 5 bases and J lost 7; bases outside the gene matches: 6. Germline assignment: CDR1 SGHAT and CDR2 FQNNGV. The CDR3 nucleotides read TGTGCCAGCAGCCCAGGACAGGGAGGTGAAAAACTGTTTTTT. The encoded protein is CASSPGQGGEKLFF.

V is TRBV30 and J is TRBJ2-5; possible D gene TRBD2, 5 bases. The CDR3 consists of 13 residues. Germline CDR1 reads GTSNPN; CDR2 reads SVGIG (reference sequence). V was shortened by 0 bases and J by 4 bases, with 9 bases between the two germline ends. CDR3 protein: CAWSVRGLETQYF. The CDR3 nucleotides read TGTGCCTGGAGTGTACGAGGGCTAGAGACCCAGTACTTC.

The chain joins TRBV4-2 to TRBJ1-4, with 8 bases matching TRBD1. The V gene's germline CDR1 is LGHNA and CDR2 YNFKEQ. V shed 0 bases, J shed 6 bases, and the junction held 3 bases outside the gene matches. The CDR3 extends over 15 amino acids. Here the CDR3 DNA reads TGTGCCAGCAGCCAAGACCCAGGGGGCGATGAAAAACTGTTTTTT. Its protein product is CASSQDPGGDEKLFF.

The chain has TRBV25-1 and TRBJ2-5; D perhaps matches TRBD2 (5 bases). CDR1 MGHDK and CDR2 SYGVNS come from the germline V gene. Trimming took 5 bases from V and 0 from J, leaving 7 bases between them. CDR3 size: 13 residues. CDR3 bases: TGTGCCAGCAGTCGAGGGAACCAAGAGACCCAGTACTTC. Residues: CASSRGNQETQYF.

This chain uses TRBV4-1 with TRBJ2-7; 7 bases align to TRBD2. The CDR3 consists of 16 residues. J was trimmed by 1 base and V by 3 bases; bases with no gene match: 9. CDR1 is MGHRA and CDR2 is YSYEKL in the germline V gene. The CDR3 DNA reads TGCGCCAGCAGCCAGTCCTTACTAGCGCCTTCCTACGAGCAGTACTTC. It yields the protein CASSQSLLAPSYEQYF.

V is TRBV29-1 and J is TRBJ2-7, with 8 bases fitting TRBD1. This CDR3 is built from 12 residues. Germline V gene lookup returns CDR1 SQVTM and CDR2 ANQGSEA. Trimming removed 5 bases from V and 2 bases from J; junction bases left unmatched: 2. The CDR3 sequence is CSVQTGAYEQYF. The DNA of the CDR3 is TGCAGCGTTCAGACAGGGGCCTACGAGCAGTACTTC.

The J gene is TRBJ2-3, the V gene TRBV27; perhaps TRBD1 as D (5 bases). Between the trimmed V and J ends, which lost 6 bases and 2 bases, there was a span of 12 bases. This CDR3 is built from 14 residues. CDR1 MNHEY and CDR2 SMNVEV come from the germline V gene (reference sequence). CDR3 bases: TGTGCCAGCAGCCCGTGGGGCAACACAGATACGCAGTATTTT. Its translation is CASSPWGNTDTQYF.

The chain uses TRBV6-6 and TRBJ1-6; 9 bases agree with TRBD1. There are 13 residues in the CDR3. Per germline, CDR1 MNHNY and CDR2 SVGAGI (reference sequence). The V and J ends lost 11 bases and 9 bases, in that order; junction bases with no gene match: 8. CDR3 amino acids: CAAGGTGLSPLHF. Written as DNA, the CDR3 is TGTGCCGCTGGAGGGACAGGGCTTTCACCCCTCCACTTT.

V is TRBV27 and J is TRBJ2-1, with D perhaps TRBD1 (6 bases). Germline CDR1 MNHEY, CDR2 SMNVEV (reference sequence). V was clipped by 4 bases and J by 0 bases, with 13 bases between them. The CDR3 covers 16 residues. CDR3 sequence: CASSSDSSSSYNEQFF. In nucleotides, the CDR3 is TGTGCCAGCAGTTCGGACAGTTCGAGCTCCTACAATGAGCAGTTCTTC.

V is TRBV6-5 and J is TRBJ2-3; 11 bases line up with TRBD2. There are 14 residues in the CDR3. The ends lost 5 bases at V and 6 bases at J; junction bases unmatched: 4. Germline CDR1 and CDR2: MNHEY and SVGAGI. The CDR3 DNA follows: TGTGCCAGCAGTCCACTAGCGGGGGCGGATACGCAGTATTTT. Translation gives CASSPLAGADTQYF.

This sequence joins TRBV4-1 and TRBJ1-5; D unresolved. Germline V lookup: CDR1 MGHRA, CDR2 YSYEKL. This CDR3 has 15 residues. Trimming took 0 bases from V and 2 from J, leaving 8 bases between them. The CDR3 DNA reads as TGCGCCAGCAGCCAAGATCGGGTAGGCAATCAGCCCCAGCATTTT. Protein sequence: CASSQDRVGNQPQHF.

The chain carries TRBV28 and TRBJ1-1, with unresolved D. The CDR3 has 13 amino acids. Germline CDR1 and CDR2: MDHEN and SYDVKM. Trimming took 3 bases from V and 5 from J, leaving 10 bases between them. CDR3 loop: CASSLQRWTEAFF. The CDR3 DNA reads TGTGCCAGCAGTTTGCAGAGGTGGACTGAAGCTTTCTTT.

The rearrangement joins TRBV5-6 to TRBJ2-7; 7 bases are shared with TRBD2. Germline V gene lookup returns CDR1 SGHDT and CDR2 YYEEEE. The J segment lost 1 base and the V segment lost 1 base, leaving 11 bases of the junction unmatched. The CDR3 runs to 17 residues. Here the CDR3 DNA reads TGTGCCAGCAGCTTGTTTCGGGGGGTTTTAACGTCCTACGAGCAGTACGTC. This encodes CASSLFRGVLTSYEQYV.

J is TRBJ2-4 and V is TRBV6-5; D call uncertain. The CDR3 sequence is 11 residues long. Trimming took 0 bases from V and 11 from J, leaving 5 bases between them. Germline V gene lookup returns CDR1 MNHEY and CDR2 SVGAGI. This CDR3 reads CASSYSGLQYF. CDR3 DNA: TGTGCCAGCAGTTACTCGGGCCTTCAGTACTTC.

The CDR3: CASLTQGHTGELFF. CDR3 coding DNA: TGTGCCAGCCTTACCCAGGGTCACACCGGGGAGCTGTTTTTT. The chain is built from TRBV28 and TRBJ2-2, with D possibly TRBD1 on 5 matching bases. Germline lookup yields CDR1 MDHEN and CDR2 SYDVKM. The CDR3 runs to 14 residues. V lost 8 bases, J lost 3 bases, and 13 bases lay in between.

The chain recombines TRBV7-9 with TRBJ1-5, with TRBD1 matching over 8 bases. Per the germline V gene, CDR1 is SEHNR and CDR2 is FQNEAQ (reference sequence). The CDR3 totals 14 residues. With 5 bases clipped from V and 5 bases from J, the junction kept 5 bases outside the gene matches. The CDR3 DNA follows: TGTGCCAGCAGCACCGACAGGGGAGATCAGCCCCAGCATTTT. Its translation is CASSTDRGDQPQHF.